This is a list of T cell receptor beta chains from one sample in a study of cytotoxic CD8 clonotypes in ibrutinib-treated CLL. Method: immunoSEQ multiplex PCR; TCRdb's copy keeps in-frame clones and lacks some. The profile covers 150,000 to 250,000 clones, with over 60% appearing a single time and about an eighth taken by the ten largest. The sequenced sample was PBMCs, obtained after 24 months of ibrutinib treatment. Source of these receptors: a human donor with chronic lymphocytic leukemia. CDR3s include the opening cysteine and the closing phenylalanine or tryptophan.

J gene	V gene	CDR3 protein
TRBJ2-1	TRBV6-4	CASSDSKRGVYNEQFF
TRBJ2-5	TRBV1	CTSSQETQYF
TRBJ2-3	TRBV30	CAWSVGAGRTDTQYF
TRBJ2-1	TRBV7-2	CASSLVGHEQFF
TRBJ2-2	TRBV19	CASNPGSNTGELFF
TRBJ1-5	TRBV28	CASSLYRDNQPQHF
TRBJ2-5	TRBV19	CASSGTAQETQYF
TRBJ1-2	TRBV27	CASGGSLPYGYTF
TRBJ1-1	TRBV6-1	CASSVDGRREAFF
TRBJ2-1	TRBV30	CACQTLASSYNEQFF
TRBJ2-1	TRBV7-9	CASSLGGGLPYNEQFF
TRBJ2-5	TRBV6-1	CASSVILAGGQETQYF
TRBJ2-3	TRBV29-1	CSAKTSDTDTQYF
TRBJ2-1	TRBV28	CASSLVASGSLFGSYNEQFF
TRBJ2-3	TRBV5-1	CASSSEGWADTQYF
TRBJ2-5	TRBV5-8	CASSWWTGRAETQYF